The subject of this entry is one T cell receptor (beta chain). From germline, CDR1 is SGHTA and CDR2 FQGNSA. The V and J ends lost 3 bases and 4 bases respectively, with 6 bases between them. The CDR3 extends over 12 amino acids. Libraries were prepared by immunoSEQ multiplex PCR; TCRdb keeps only in-frame clonotypes and omits some of them. The data contain fewer than 150,000 clones, roughly 80% of them singletons. The data are from a study of cytotoxic CD8 clonotypes in ibrutinib-treated CLL. The receptor comes from a human donor with chronic lymphocytic leukemia. The input for sequencing was PBMCs, taken after 24 months of ibrutinib treatment. The V and J genes are TRBV7-2 and TRBJ1-2; D ambiguous. The CDR3, as DNA: TGTGCCAGCAGCTTTCAGCTCTATGGCTACACCTTC. It codes for CASSFQLYGYTF.